Listed below are T cell receptor beta chains from one sample, sequenced in a study of cytomegalovirus exposure and HLA in healthy donors. The protocol was immunoSEQ multiplex PCR, while the TCRdb copy is restricted to in-frame clones and leaves out a portion. This table holds hundreds of thousands of clones, approximately 90% found once. The source material was PBMCs. Every receptor here comes from a woman between 18 and 30 years old in good health and CMV-seronegative. Both conserved end residues are part of each CDR3. The D gene is left open where the match is weak. The size entry is marked missing in some rows and otherwise reads once, few, many or a size class.

v_call	d_call	j_call	clone_size	cdr3_aa	cdr3_nt
TRBV27	.	TRBJ1-5	.	CASGAGRGNQPQHF	TGTGCCAGCGGGGCTGGCCGGGGCAATCAGCCCCAGCATTTT
TRBV30	TRBD1	TRBJ2-7	.	CAWSWDSSYEQYF	TGTGCCTGGAGTTGGGACAGCTCCTACGAGCAGTACTTC
TRBV29-1	TRBD1	TRBJ1-2	.	CSVEGQGAGYGYTF	TGCAGCGTTGAAGGACAGGGGGCAGGCTATGGCTACACCTTC
TRBV6-5	.	TRBJ1-1	.	CASGHRGDTLRAFF	TGTGCCAGCGGGCACCGTGGGGACACCCTGCGAGCTTTCTTT
TRBV27	TRBD1	TRBJ2-3	.	CASSLGRGPDTQYF	TGTGCCAGCAGTTTAGGTAGGGGGCCCGATACGCAGTATTTT
TRBV30	.	TRBJ1-2	.	CAWSVVRRQVRGYGYTF	TGTGCCTGGAGTGTAGTCCGCCGACAGGTCCGCGGCTATGGCTACACCTTC
TRBV7-2	.	TRBJ2-5	.	CASSETGTQYF	TGTGCCAGCAGCGAGACAGGAACCCAGTACTTC
TRBV15	TRBD2	TRBJ2-7	.	CATGRGLAGPYEQYF	TGTGCCACCGGACGGGGACTAGCGGGGCCCTACGAGCAGTACTTC
TRBV30	.	TRBJ2-7	.	CAWRGEAYEQYF	TGTGCCTGGAGGGGGGAGGCCTACGAGCAGTACTTC
TRBV28	.	TRBJ1-2	.	CASSLQAYGYTF	TGTGCCAGCAGTTTACAGGCCTATGGCTACACCTTC
TRBV9	.	TRBJ2-2	.	CASSHRDTGELFF	TGTGCCAGCAGCCACCGGGACACCGGGGAGCTGTTTTTT
TRBV2	.	TRBJ1-4	few	CASSEEGIILAAGLF	TGTGCCAGCAGTGAAGAGGGGATTATTTTAGCAGCGGGCCTTTTT
TRBV4-2	.	TRBJ2-7	.	CASSQENIHYEQYF	TGTGCCAGCAGCCAAGAGAACATCCACTACGAGCAGTACTTC
TRBV7-9	.	TRBJ1-1	.	CASSSGGRQAAFF	TGTGCCAGCAGCTCTGGGGGCAGGCAGGCAGCTTTCTTT
TRBV6-5	.	TRBJ1-3	.	CASSFIPITRGNTIYF	TGTGCCAGCAGTTTCATTCCAATCACGAGGGGAAACACCATATATTTT
TRBV2	.	TRBJ2-7	.	CASSGISVNYEQYF	TGTGCCAGCAGTGGCATTAGCGTCAACTACGAGCAGTACTTC
TRBV7-2	.	TRBJ2-1	few	CASSLRLEYNEQFF	TGTGCCAGCAGCTTAAGACTAGAGTACAATGAGCAGTTCTTC
TRBV2	.	TRBJ2-7	.	CASRENTGVLYYEQYF	TGTGCCAGCAGAGAAAATACAGGAGTCCTTTACTACGAGCAGTACTTC
TRBV2	TRBD2	TRBJ2-7	.	CASRDPGGYEQYF	TGTGCCAGCAGGGATCCGGGAGGATACGAGCAGTACTTC
TRBV27	.	TRBJ2-2	.	CASTSNWATGGELFF	TGTGCCAGCACTTCAAATTGGGCGACCGGCGGGGAGCTGTTTTTT
TRBV7-6	.	TRBJ2-7	.	CASSLAEPYEQYF	TGTGCCAGCAGCTTGGCGGAGCCCTACGAGCAGTACTTC
TRBV4-2	.	TRBJ2-3	.	CASSQDWRGSTDTQYF	TGTGCCAGCAGCCAAGATTGGAGGGGTAGCACAGATACGCAGTATTTT
TRBV11-2	.	TRBJ2-3	.	CASSSDTNTQYF	TGTGCCAGCAGCTCGGACACGAATACGCAGTATTTT
TRBV4-1	TRBD2	TRBJ2-3	.	CASSHLARGSGVTDTQYF	TGCGCCAGCAGCCACCTCGCCCGGGGAAGCGGGGTCACAGATACGCAGTATTTT
TRBV15	.	TRBJ1-1	.	CATSRDLGFEAFF	TGTGCCACCAGCAGAGATCTAGGTTTTGAAGCTTTCTTT
TRBV29-1	.	TRBJ2-7	once	CSVETFGEQYF	TGCAGCGTGGAGACCTTTGGGGAGCAGTACTTC
TRBV6-5	.	TRBJ1-5	.	CASSYQGRQPQHF	TGTGCCAGCAGTTACCAGGGGCGGCAGCCCCAGCATTTT
TRBV28	.	TRBJ1-4	.	CASRMTGSNEKLFF	TGTGCCAGCCGAATGACAGGAAGTAATGAAAAACTGTTTTTT
TRBV28	.	TRBJ2-1	.	CASRRSVLGNEQFF	TGTGCCAGCCGCCGGTCGGTACTAGGCAATGAGCAGTTCTTC
TRBV9	.	TRBJ2-3	.	CASSVDLLGTDTQYF	TGTGCCAGCAGCGTAGATCTCCTAGGCACAGATACGCAGTATTTT
TRBV6-1	.	TRBJ2-4	.	CASSVPAGSKNIQYF	TGTGCCAGCAGTGTCCCCGCGGGTTCCAAAAACATTCAGTACTTC
TRBV5-1	.	TRBJ2-5	.	CASSLASGLETQYF	TGCGCCAGCAGCTTGGCTTCAGGGTTGGAGACCCAGTACTTC
TRBV18	TRBD1	TRBJ1-5	few	CASSPTGGNQPQHF	TGTGCCAGCTCACCGACAGGGGGGAATCAGCCCCAGCATTTT
TRBV30	.	TRBJ2-3	once	CAWTLSDTQYF	TGTGCCTGGACCCTCTCGGATACGCAGTATTTT
TRBV25-1	.	TRBJ1-1	once	CASKPWGAATEAFF	TGTGCCAGCAAACCCTGGGGAGCCGCCACTGAAGCTTTCTTT
TRBV10-3	TRBD2	TRBJ2-1	.	CAIRESGTSGGGINEQFF	TGTGCCATCAGGGAATCCGGGACTAGCGGGGGGGGAATCAATGAGCAGTTCTTC
TRBV28	.	TRBJ2-3	.	CASSAGTFTDTQYF	TGTGCCAGCAGCGCCGGGACTTTCACAGATACGCAGTATTTT
TRBV7-8	.	TRBJ1-2	.	CASSPRTDSNYGYTF	TGTGCCAGCAGCCCACGGACAGATTCTAACTATGGCTACACCTTC
TRBV5-1	TRBD1	TRBJ2-7	.	CASSLGQGIYEQYF	TGCGCCAGCAGCTTGGGACAGGGGATATACGAGCAGTACTTC
TRBV28	.	TRBJ2-7	.	CASSFASDEQYF	TGTGCCAGCAGTTTCGCAAGCGACGAGCAGTACTTC
TRBV30	TRBD2	TRBJ2-3	.	CAWSGLAGGTDTQYF	TGTGCCTGGAGTGGCCTAGCGGGAGGGACAGATACGCAGTATTTT
TRBV19	.	TRBJ1-2	.	CASTGMGSRSGYTF	TGTGCCAGTACAGGGATGGGCAGTCGGTCCGGCTACACCTTC
TRBV5-1	.	TRBJ2-7	.	CASSLAAGFYEQYF	TGCGCCAGCAGCTTGGCCGCAGGGTTCTACGAGCAGTACTTC
TRBV28	.	TRBJ2-1	.	CASRYPGVRGSYNEQFF	TGTGCCAGCAGGTATCCGGGGGTCAGAGGCTCCTACAATGAGCAGTTCTTC
TRBV11-2	TRBD2	TRBJ2-1	.	CASSPTAGGYNEQFF	TGTGCCAGCAGTCCTACAGCGGGGGGGTACAATGAGCAGTTCTTC
TRBV15	TRBD1	TRBJ1-3	.	CATSRGTGDSGNTIYF	TGTGCCACCAGCAGAGGGACAGGCGACTCTGGAAACACCATATATTTT
TRBV19	.	TRBJ2-5	.	CASTPNRGGAGETQYF	TGTGCCAGTACCCCCAACCGCGGGGGCGCGGGGGAGACCCAGTACTTC
TRBV2	TRBD1	TRBJ1-2	.	CASGDQRDSKTF	TGTGCCAGCGGGGATCAGAGGGACAGTAAAACCTTC
TRBV29-1	TRBD2	TRBJ2-1	.	CSVERLAGGGNEQFF	TGCAGCGTTGAAAGGCTAGCGGGGGGGGGCAATGAGCAGTTCTTC
TRBV15	.	TRBJ2-3	.	CATSRDRGDRYF	TGTGCCACCAGCAGAGATCGCGGGGACCGATATTTT
TRBV15	.	TRBJ1-2	.	CATSRVGSNYGYTF	TGTGCCACCAGCAGAGTTGGCAGTAACTATGGCTACACCTTC
TRBV5-1	TRBD2	TRBJ2-3	.	CASSLGLAGGTDTQYF	TGCGCCAGCAGCTTGGGACTAGCGGGGGGCACAGATACGCAGTATTTT
TRBV2	TRBD1	TRBJ2-1	.	CATKQGADEQFF	TGTGCCACCAAACAGGGGGCCGATGAGCAGTTCTTC
TRBV6-4	TRBD2	TRBJ2-1	.	CASGEGLGSNEQFF	TGTGCCAGCGGGGAGGGCCTAGGATCGAATGAGCAGTTCTTC
TRBV28	TRBD2	TRBJ2-7	.	CASSPGGEAGAYEQYF	TGTGCCAGCAGCCCAGGAGGGGAGGCGGGAGCCTACGAGCAGTACTTC
TRBV7-6	TRBD1	TRBJ2-3	.	CASTPGQESTDTQYF	TGTGCCAGCACCCCTGGACAGGAGAGCACAGATACGCAGTATTTT
TRBV4-1	.	TRBJ1-5	.	CASSQAAGVGNQPQHF	TGCGCCAGCAGCCAAGCGGCGGGGGTGGGCAATCAGCCCCAGCATTTT
TRBV5-1	.	TRBJ1-2	.	CASSPAPGLVYGYTF	TGCGCCAGCAGCCCAGCCCCAGGTTTGGTCTACGGCTACACCTTC
TRBV5-1	.	TRBJ2-1	once	CASSLVTKQFF	TGCGCCAGCAGCTTGGTGACTAAGCAGTTCTTC
TRBV27	TRBD2	TRBJ2-1	.	CASSLMRGNEQFF	TGTGCCAGCAGTTTAATGCGGGGGAATGAGCAGTTCTTC